The rows below give T cell receptor beta chains drawn from one sample of a study of T cell responses to AZD1222 COVID-19 vaccine. The data were produced by immunoSEQ multiplex PCR, yet TCRdb's version contains in-frame clones alone and is incomplete. The sample lists tens of thousands of clones, roughly nine tenths occurring once. This sample comprised peripheral blood, obtained on day 0 of AZD1222 vaccination. The receptors were gathered from an adult in good health. The CDR3 runs from the conserved cysteine through the conserved F or W. Each record gives: J gene, D gene, V gene, clone size, CDR3 DNA, CDR3 protein. D genes are given only for firm matches. Clone size is stated in some rows and not others, as once, few, many or a class when expanded.

>TRBJ2-3|-|TRBV24-1|-
TGTGCCACCAGTGTGGCGTCAGCCACAGATACGCAGTATTTT
CATSVASATDTQYF
>TRBJ2-3|-|TRBV5-4|-
TGTGCCAGCAGCTTGGACCAGGCCGGCACAGATACGCAGTATTTT
CASSLDQAGTDTQYF
>TRBJ2-1|TRBD1|TRBV28|-
TGTGCCAGCAGGCTCCATTCCGGGACAGGAACCTACAATGAGCAGTTCTTC
CASRLHSGTGTYNEQFF
>TRBJ1-2|TRBD1|TRBV27|-
TGTGCCAGCAGTTTATCGGGGAAACAGGGGGCAGGTGGCTACACCTTC
CASSLSGKQGAGGYTF
>TRBJ2-1|TRBD2|TRBV7-2|-
TGTGCCAGCAGCCATCCTAGCGGGATAAACTCCTACAATGAGCAGTTCTTC
CASSHPSGINSYNEQFF
>TRBJ1-1|TRBD1|TRBV10-3|-
TGTGCCATCGGGACAGGGAACACTGAAGCTTTCTTT
CAIGTGNTEAFF
>TRBJ1-1|-|TRBV27|-
TGTGCCAGCAGTTCCGGACACATGGGGGGCACTGAAGCTTTCTTT
CASSSGHMGGTEAFF
>TRBJ2-7|TRBD2|TRBV11-2|-
TGTGCCAGCCTGTCCGGGACAGGACTAGCGGGCGCGTACGAGCAGTACTTC
CASLSGTGLAGAYEQYF
>TRBJ2-3|-|TRBV24-1|few
TGTGCCACCAGTGATCACGGATCACACACGCAGTATTTT
CATSDHGSHTQYF
>TRBJ2-3|TRBD1|TRBV7-9|-
TGTGCCAGACAACAGGGGCCCACAGATACGCAGTATTTT
CARQQGPTDTQYF
>TRBJ2-1|TRBD2|TRBV7-3|-
TGTGCCAGCAGCCCCCACGGGGCGGGAGGATCCAATGAGCAGTTCTTC
CASSPHGAGGSNEQFF
>TRBJ1-2|-|TRBV7-3|-
TGTGCCAGCAGCCCCCGGCAAGGGGTGGGCTACACCTTC
CASSPRQGVGYTF
>TRBJ1-4|-|TRBV5-1|-
TGCGCCAGCAGCCACCCAAACCTCCAGACGGGGGGCGAAAAACTGTTTTTT
CASSHPNLQTGGEKLFF
>TRBJ2-7|-|TRBV10-3|-
TGTGCCATCAGTGATGGTGGCGAGCAGTACTTC
CAISDGGEQYF
>TRBJ1-1|-|TRBV19|-
TGTGCCAGTCGCCTTGGACAGAACACTGAAGCTTTCTTT
CASRLGQNTEAFF
>TRBJ2-1|TRBD2|TRBV11-2|-
TGTGCCAGCAATCCCTGGGGCACTAGCGGGGCCCCTGGCAATGAGCAGTTCTTC
CASNPWGTSGAPGNEQFF
>TRBJ2-7|TRBD1|TRBV27|-
TGTGCCAGCAGCCCCCACCGGGGACAGGGGTACGAGCAGTACTTC
CASSPHRGQGYEQYF
>TRBJ1-2|-|TRBV28|-
TGTGCCAGCAGTTTCGGTCTCCTCTATGGCTACACCTTC
CASSFGLLYGYTF
>TRBJ2-2|TRBD2|TRBV25-1|-
TGTGCCAGCAGCGCCCCGACTAGCCTGTACACCGGGGAGCTGTTTTTT
CASSAPTSLYTGELFF